These T cell receptor beta chains were read from a single sample in a study of T-cell reconstitution after alpha-beta-depleted transplantation in children. TCRdb used MiXCR to reprocess the PCR reads, holding one entry per CDR3 protein. The table includes under 250,000 distinct CDR3 sequences, about 7% detected once. The starting material was PBMCs, obtained before TCRalphabeta/CD19-depleted stem cell transplant. The receptor source for this set is a boy between 2 and 10 years old with acute lymphoblastic leukemia, due to receive a stem cell transplant. Both conserved end residues are part of each CDR3. D genes are given only for firm matches. The size of a clone is reported for some rows only, either as once, few or many, or as a class for expanded clones.

v_gene: TRBV29-1
j_gene: TRBJ2-5
d_gene: TRBD1
abundance: many
CDR3nt: TGCAGCGCCTGGACAGGGGGGGGAGAGACCCAGTACTTC
CDR3aa: CSAWTGGGETQYF

v_gene: TRBV6-2/TRBV6-3
j_gene: TRBJ2-5
d_gene: -
abundance: many
CDR3nt: TGTGCCAGCAGTTACAACGTGGACAGAAAAGAGACCCAGTACTTC
CDR3aa: CASSYNVDRKETQYF

v_gene: TRBV5-6
j_gene: TRBJ2-7
d_gene: -
abundance: -
CDR3nt: TGTGCCAGCAGCTTGCAGACATTGGGATACTACGAGCAGTACTTC
CDR3aa: CASSLQTLGYYEQYF

v_gene: TRBV10-2
j_gene: TRBJ2-2
d_gene: -
abundance: -
CDR3nt: TGCGCCAGCAGTGACAGGGTCGGGGTCGGGGAGCTGTTTTTT
CDR3aa: CASSDRVGVGELFF

v_gene: TRBV5-1
j_gene: TRBJ2-1
d_gene: TRBD2
abundance: many
CDR3nt: TGCGCCAGCCACCCGGGGAAGACTAGCGGGGGGCACCCGGGGAATGAGCAGTTCTTC
CDR3aa: CASHPGKTSGGHPGNEQFF

v_gene: TRBV2
j_gene: TRBJ2-3
d_gene: TRBD2
abundance: many
CDR3nt: TGTGCCAGCAGTGAAGCCCTAGCGGGAGGGCCCCGGGGCACAGATACGCAGTATTTT
CDR3aa: CASSEALAGGPRGTDTQYF

v_gene: TRBV3-1
j_gene: TRBJ2-2
d_gene: TRBD2
abundance: few
CDR3nt: TGTGCCAGCAGCCCATGGACTAGCGGAACGAACACCGGGGAGCTGTTTTTT
CDR3aa: CASSPWTSGTNTGELFF

v_gene: TRBV7-9
j_gene: TRBJ2-1
d_gene: -
abundance: many
CDR3nt: TGTGCCAGCAGCCCACCCTCAGGGTATCGCTACAATGAGCAGTTCTTC
CDR3aa: CASSPPSGYRYNEQFF

v_gene: TRBV7-9
j_gene: TRBJ1-1
d_gene: -
abundance: many
CDR3nt: TGTGCCAGCAGCTTAGGTGGTTCCGGAACCACTGAAGCTTTCTTT
CDR3aa: CASSLGGSGTTEAFF

v_gene: TRBV7-3
j_gene: TRBJ2-3
d_gene: TRBD1
abundance: few
CDR3nt: TGTGCCAGCAGCTTGGTAGGGGGCCGCACAGATACGCAGTATTTT
CDR3aa: CASSLVGGRTDTQYF

v_gene: TRBV28
j_gene: TRBJ2-7
d_gene: TRBD1
abundance: many
CDR3nt: TGTGCCAGCGCACCCTCGGGACAGACCCACTCCTACGAGCAGTACTTC
CDR3aa: CASAPSGQTHSYEQYF

v_gene: TRBV29-1
j_gene: TRBJ1-1
d_gene: -
abundance: few
CDR3nt: TGCAGCGTCTCCTCTGCTGTGAACACTGAAGCTTTCTTT
CDR3aa: CSVSSAVNTEAFF

v_gene: TRBV19
j_gene: TRBJ1-5
d_gene: -
abundance: few
CDR3nt: TGTGCCAGCGCGGACATAGGACCAAAGAATCAGCCCCAGCATTTT
CDR3aa: CASADIGPKNQPQHF

v_gene: TRBV4-3
j_gene: TRBJ1-2
d_gene: -
abundance: few
CDR3nt: TGCGCCAGCAGCCAAGATCGAAATCCGGCCCCCGAGGGCTACACCTTC
CDR3aa: CASSQDRNPAPEGYTF

v_gene: TRBV27
j_gene: TRBJ2-7
d_gene: -
abundance: few
CDR3nt: TGTGCCAGCAGTCTAACGAAGGCAGGCGACGAGCAGTACTTC
CDR3aa: CASSLTKAGDEQYF

v_gene: TRBV20-1
j_gene: TRBJ2-7
d_gene: -
abundance: -
CDR3nt: TGCAGTGCTAGGCCAGGGTTCTACGAGCAGTACTTC
CDR3aa: CSARPGFYEQYF

v_gene: TRBV20-1
j_gene: TRBJ2-3
d_gene: -
abundance: many
CDR3nt: TGCAGTGCTAGCCCGGCTAGCTACGACACAGATACGCAGTATTTT
CDR3aa: CSASPASYDTDTQYF

v_gene: TRBV20-1
j_gene: TRBJ2-1
d_gene: -
abundance: many
CDR3nt: TGCAGTGCTAACCCCCATCATCAGTTCTTC
CDR3aa: CSANPHHQFF

v_gene: TRBV4-2
j_gene: TRBJ2-5
d_gene: -
abundance: many
CDR3nt: TGTGCCAGCAGCCAAGAAATAGGGAGTAGGCAAGAGACCCAGTACTTC
CDR3aa: CASSQEIGSRQETQYF